This T cell receptor (beta chain) was identified in a study of control samples from healthy donors and cancer patients. Germline CDR1 MNHEY, CDR2 SVGEGT. This CDR3 comprises 15 residues. V dropped 5 bases and J dropped 0 bases, with 13 bases sitting between them. This clone was found a few times. Profiled with immunoSEQ multiplex PCR; TCRdb holds only in-frame clones, not every one. The profile shows about 94,000 clones, 86% of them singletons. The sequencing input was blood. The chain links TRBV6-2 or TRBV6-3 to TRBJ1-2; D is unclear. The sequence was obtained from a woman aged 50 to 60 in good health. The CDR3 DNA follows: TGTGCCAGCAGTCCGACGGATAAGCCTAACTATGGCTACACCTTC. Protein sequence: CASSPTDKPNYGYTF.